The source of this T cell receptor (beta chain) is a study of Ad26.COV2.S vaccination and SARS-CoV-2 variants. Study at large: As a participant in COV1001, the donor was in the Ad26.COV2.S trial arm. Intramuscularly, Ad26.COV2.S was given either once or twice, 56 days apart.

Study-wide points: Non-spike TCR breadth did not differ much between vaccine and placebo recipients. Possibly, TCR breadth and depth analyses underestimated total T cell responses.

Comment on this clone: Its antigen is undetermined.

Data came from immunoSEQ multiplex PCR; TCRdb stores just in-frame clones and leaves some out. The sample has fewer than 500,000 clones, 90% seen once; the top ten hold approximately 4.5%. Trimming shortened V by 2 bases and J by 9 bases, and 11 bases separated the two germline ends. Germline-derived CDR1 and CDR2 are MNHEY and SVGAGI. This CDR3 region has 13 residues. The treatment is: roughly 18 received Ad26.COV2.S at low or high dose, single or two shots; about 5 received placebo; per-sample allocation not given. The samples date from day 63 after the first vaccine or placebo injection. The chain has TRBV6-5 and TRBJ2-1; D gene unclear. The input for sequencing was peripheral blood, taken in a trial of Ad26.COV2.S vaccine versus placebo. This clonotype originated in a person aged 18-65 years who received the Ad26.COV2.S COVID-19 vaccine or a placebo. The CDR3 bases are TGTGCCAGCAGTTACGGCGGTCCCGGTGAGCAGTTCTTC. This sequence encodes CASSYGGPGEQFF.